This T cell receptor (beta chain) stems from a study of blood T cell repertoires in COVID-19. The repertoire was sequenced with immunoSEQ multiplex PCR; TCRdb's copy has only in-frame clones and lacks some. The sample contains fewer than 25,000 clones, 70% to 90% of which appear only once. Source material: peripheral blood. The source is a woman over 75 with active COVID-19.

This CDR3 reads CASSLWTGSTDTQYF. CDR3 in DNA: TGTGCCAGCAGCTTGTGGACAGGCAGCACAGATACGCAGTATTTT. The V and J genes are TRBV5-6 and TRBJ2-3, with 7 nucleotides matching TRBD1. This CDR3 spans 15 amino acids. Germline V gene lookup returns CDR1 SGHDT and CDR2 YYEEEE. Trimming took 1 base from V and 0 from J; bases not matched to a gene: 2.